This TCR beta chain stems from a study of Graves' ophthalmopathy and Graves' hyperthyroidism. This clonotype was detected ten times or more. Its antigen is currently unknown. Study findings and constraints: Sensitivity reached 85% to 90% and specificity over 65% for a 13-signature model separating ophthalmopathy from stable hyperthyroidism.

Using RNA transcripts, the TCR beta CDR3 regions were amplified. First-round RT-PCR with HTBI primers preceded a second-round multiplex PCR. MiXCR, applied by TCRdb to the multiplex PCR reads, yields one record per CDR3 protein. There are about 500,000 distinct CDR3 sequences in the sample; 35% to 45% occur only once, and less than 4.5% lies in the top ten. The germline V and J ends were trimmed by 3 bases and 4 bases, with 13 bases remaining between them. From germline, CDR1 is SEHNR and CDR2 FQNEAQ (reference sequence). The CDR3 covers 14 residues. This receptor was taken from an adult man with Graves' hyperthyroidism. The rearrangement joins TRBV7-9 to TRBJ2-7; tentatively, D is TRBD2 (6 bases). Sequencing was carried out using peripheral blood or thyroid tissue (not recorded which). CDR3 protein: CASSFGGAGYEQYF. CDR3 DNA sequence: TGTGCCAGCAGCTTTGGCGGGGCTGGTTACGAGCAGTACTTC.